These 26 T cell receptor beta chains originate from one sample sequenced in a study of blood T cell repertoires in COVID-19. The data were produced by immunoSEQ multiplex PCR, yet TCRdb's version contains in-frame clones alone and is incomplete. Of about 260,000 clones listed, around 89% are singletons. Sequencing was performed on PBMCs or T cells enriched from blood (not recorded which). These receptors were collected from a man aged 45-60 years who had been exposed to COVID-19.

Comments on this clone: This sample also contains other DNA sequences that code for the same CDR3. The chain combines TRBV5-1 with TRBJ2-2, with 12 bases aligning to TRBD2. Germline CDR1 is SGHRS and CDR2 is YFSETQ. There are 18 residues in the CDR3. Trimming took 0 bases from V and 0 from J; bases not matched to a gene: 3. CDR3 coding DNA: TGCGCCAGCAGCTTGGTCCCTAGCGGGGGGGCGAACACCGGGGAGCTGTTTTTT. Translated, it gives CASSLVPSGGANTGELFF.

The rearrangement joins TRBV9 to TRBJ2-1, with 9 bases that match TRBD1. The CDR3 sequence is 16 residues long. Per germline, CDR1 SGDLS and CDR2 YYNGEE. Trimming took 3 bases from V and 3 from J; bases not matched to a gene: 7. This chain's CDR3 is CASSATGTGYYNEQFF. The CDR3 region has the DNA TGTGCCAGCAGCGCAACCGGGACAGGGTACTACAATGAGCAGTTCTTC.

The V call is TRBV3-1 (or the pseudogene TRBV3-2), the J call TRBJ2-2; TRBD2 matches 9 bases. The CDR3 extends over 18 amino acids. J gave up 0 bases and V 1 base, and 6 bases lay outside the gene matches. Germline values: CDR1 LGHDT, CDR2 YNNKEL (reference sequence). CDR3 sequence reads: CASSQVRTSASNTGELFF. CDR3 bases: TGTGCCAGCAGCCAAGTTAGGACTAGCGCCTCGAACACCGGGGAGCTGTTTTTT.

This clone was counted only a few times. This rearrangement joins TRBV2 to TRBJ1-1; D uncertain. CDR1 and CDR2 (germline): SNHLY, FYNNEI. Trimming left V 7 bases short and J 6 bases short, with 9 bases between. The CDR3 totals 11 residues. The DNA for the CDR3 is TGTGCCAGCATGGCCGGGGCTGAAGCTTTCTTT. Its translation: CASMAGAEAFF.

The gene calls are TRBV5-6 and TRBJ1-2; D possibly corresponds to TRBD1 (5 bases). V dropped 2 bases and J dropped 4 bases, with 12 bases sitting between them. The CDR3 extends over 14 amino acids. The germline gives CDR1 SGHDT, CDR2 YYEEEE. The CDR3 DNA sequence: TGTGCCAGCAGCTTAAACAGGAATATCTATGGCTACACCTTC. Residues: CASSLNRNIYGYTF.

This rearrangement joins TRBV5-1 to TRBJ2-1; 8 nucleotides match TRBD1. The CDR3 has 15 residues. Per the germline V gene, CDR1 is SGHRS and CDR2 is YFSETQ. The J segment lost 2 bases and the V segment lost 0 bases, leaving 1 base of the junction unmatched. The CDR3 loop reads CASSLVTGAYNEQFF. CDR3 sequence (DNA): TGCGCCAGCAGCTTGGTGACAGGGGCCTACAATGAGCAGTTCTTC.

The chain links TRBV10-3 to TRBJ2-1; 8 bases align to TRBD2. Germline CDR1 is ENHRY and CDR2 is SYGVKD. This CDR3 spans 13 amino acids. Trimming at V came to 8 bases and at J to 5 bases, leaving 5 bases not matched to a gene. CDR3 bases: TGTGCCATCGGGAAACTAGCGGACAATGAGCAGTTCTTC. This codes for CAIGKLADNEQFF.

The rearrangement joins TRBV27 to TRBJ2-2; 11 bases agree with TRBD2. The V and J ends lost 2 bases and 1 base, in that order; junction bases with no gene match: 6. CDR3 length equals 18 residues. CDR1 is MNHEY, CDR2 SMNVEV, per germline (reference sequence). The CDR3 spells CASSLLGLAALNTGELFF. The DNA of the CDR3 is TGTGCCAGCAGTTTACTGGGACTAGCGGCCTTGAACACCGGGGAGCTGTTTTTT.

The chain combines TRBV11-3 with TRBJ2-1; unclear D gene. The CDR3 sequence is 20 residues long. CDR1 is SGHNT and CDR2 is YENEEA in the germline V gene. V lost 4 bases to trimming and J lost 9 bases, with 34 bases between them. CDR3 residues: CASSSLIRPRSPTRVIEQFF. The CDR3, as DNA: TGTGCCAGCAGCTCCCTGATTAGACCCCGGAGCCCGACCCGGGTAATTGAGCAGTTCTTC.

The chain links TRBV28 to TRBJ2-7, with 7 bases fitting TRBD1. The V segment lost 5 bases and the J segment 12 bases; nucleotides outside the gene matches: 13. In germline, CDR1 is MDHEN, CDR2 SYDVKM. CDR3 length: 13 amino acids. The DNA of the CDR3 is TGTGCCAGCAGTCTAGAACTCAGACAGGGTGCGTACTTC. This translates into CASSLELRQGAYF.

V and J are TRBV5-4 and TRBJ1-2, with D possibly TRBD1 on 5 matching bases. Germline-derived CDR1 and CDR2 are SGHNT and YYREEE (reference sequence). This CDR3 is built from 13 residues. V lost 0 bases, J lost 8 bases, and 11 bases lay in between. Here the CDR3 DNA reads TGTGCCAGCAGCTTGGAGGGGTTAAGAGGCTACACCTTC. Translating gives CASSLEGLRGYTF. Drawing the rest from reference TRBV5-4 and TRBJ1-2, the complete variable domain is ETGVTQSPTHLIKTRGQQVTLRCSSQSGHNTVSWYQQALGQGPQFIFQYYREEENGRGNFPPRFSGLQFPNYSSELNVNALELDDSALYLCASSLEGLRGYTFGSGTRLTVV.

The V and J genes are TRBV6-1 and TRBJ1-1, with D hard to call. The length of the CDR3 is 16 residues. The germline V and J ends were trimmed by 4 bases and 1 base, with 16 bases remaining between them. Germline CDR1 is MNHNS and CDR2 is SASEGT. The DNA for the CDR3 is TGTGCCAGCAGTGTGAGTTTGGTCCGCGGGAACACTGAAGCTTTCTTT. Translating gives CASSVSLVRGNTEAFF.

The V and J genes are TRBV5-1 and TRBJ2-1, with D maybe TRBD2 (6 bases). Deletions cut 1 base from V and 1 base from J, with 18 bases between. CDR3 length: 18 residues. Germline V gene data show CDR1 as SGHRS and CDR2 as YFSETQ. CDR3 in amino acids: CASSLFIVRGRSYNEQFF. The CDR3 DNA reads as TGCGCCAGCAGCTTGTTCATCGTAAGAGGGAGGTCCTACAATGAGCAGTTCTTC.

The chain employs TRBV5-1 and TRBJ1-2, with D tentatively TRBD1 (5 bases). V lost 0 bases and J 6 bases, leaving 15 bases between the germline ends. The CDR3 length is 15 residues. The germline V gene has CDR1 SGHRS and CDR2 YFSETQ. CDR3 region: CASSLAGEGVHGYTF. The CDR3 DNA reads TGCGCCAGCAGCTTGGCGGGGGAAGGGGTACATGGCTACACCTTC.

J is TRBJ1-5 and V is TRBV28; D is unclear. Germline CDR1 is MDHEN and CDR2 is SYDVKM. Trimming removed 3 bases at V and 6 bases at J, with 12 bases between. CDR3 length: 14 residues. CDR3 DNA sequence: TGTGCCAGCAGTTTTAGGGCTGCGGGTCAGCCCCAGCATTTT. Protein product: CASSFRAAGQPQHF.

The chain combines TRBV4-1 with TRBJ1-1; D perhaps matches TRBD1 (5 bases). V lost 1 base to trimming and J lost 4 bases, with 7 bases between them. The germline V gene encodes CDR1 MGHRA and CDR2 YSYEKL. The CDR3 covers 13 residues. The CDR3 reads CASSQGRGTEAFF. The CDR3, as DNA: TGCGCCAGCAGCCAAGGAAGGGGCACTGAAGCTTTCTTT.

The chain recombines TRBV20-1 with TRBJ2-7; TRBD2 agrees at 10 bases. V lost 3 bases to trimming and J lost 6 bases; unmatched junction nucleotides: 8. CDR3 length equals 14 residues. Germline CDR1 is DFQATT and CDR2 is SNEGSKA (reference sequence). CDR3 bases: TGCAGTGCTAGTCCCCTAGCGGGAGTAGGCGAGCAGTACGTC. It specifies CSASPLAGVGEQYV.

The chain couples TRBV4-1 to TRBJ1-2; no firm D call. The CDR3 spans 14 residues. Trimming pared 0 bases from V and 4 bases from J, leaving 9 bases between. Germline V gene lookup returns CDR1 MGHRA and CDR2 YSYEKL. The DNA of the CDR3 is TGCGCCAGCAGCCAAGAAAGACTGCCCTATGGCTACACCTTC. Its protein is CASSQERLPYGYTF.

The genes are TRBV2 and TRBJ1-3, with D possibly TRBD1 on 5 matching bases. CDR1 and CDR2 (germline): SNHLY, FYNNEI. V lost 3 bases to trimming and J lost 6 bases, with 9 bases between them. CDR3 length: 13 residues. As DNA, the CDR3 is TGTGCCAGCAGTGAGCAGGGTACAAACACCATATATTTT. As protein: CASSEQGTNTIYF.

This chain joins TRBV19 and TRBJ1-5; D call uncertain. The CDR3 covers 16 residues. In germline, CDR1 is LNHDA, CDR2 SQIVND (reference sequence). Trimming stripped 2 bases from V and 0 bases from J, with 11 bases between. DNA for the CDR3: TGTGCCAGTAGTATAACATTCAGGTATAGCAATCAGCCCCAGCATTTT. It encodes CASSITFRYSNQPQHF.

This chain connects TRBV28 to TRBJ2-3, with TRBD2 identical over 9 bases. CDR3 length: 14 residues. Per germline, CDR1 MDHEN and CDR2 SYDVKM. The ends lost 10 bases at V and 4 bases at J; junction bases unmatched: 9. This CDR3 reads CAIDGGGAPDTQYF. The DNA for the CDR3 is TGTGCCATCGACGGCGGGGGGGCACCAGATACGCAGTATTTT.

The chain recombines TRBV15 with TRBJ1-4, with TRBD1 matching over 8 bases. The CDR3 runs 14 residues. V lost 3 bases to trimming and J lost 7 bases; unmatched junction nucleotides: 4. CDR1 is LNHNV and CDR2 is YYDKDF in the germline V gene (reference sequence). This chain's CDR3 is CATSRQGAIEKLFF. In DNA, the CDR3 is TGTGCCACCAGCAGGCAGGGGGCAATTGAAAAACTGTTTTTT.

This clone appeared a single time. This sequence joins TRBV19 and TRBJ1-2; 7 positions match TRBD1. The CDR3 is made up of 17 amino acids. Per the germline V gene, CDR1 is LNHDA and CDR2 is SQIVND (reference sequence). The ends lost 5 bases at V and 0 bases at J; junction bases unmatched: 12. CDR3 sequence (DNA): TGTGCCAGTAGTCCAGAACTCGGGACAGCTACTAACTATGGCTACACCTTC. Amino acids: CASSPELGTATNYGYTF.

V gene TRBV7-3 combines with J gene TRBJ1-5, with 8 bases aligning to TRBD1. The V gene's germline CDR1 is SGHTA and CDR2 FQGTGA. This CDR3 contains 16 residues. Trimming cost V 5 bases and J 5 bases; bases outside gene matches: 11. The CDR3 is CASSPMIDRGHQPQHF. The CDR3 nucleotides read TGTGCCAGCAGCCCTATGATCGACAGGGGACATCAGCCCCAGCATTTT. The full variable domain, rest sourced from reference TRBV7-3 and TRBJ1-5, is GAGVSQTPSNKVTEKGKYVELRCDPISGHTALYWYRQSLGQGPEFLIYFQGTGAADDSGLPNDRFFAVRPEGSVSTLKIQRTERGDSAVYLCASSPMIDRGHQPQHFGDGTRLSIL.

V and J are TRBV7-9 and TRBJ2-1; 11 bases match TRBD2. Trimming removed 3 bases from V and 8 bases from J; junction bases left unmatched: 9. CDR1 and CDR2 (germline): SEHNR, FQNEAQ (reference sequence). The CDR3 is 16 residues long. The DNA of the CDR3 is TGTGCCAGCAGCTTGACTAGCGGGGCTAGCTTCGATGAGCAGTTCTTC. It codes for CASSLTSGASFDEQFF.

The CDR3 nucleotides read TGTGCCAGCAGCCAAGAGGGACTAGGACTTGCAGATACGCAGTATTTT. It yields the protein CASSQEGLGLADTQYF. The chain joins TRBV4-2 to TRBJ2-3; 8 bases map to TRBD2. Trimming took 0 bases from V and 4 from J; bases not matched to a gene: 6. CDR1 is LGHNA and CDR2 is YNFKEQ in the germline V gene. CDR3 length equals 16 residues.